The rows below give T cell receptor beta chains drawn from one sample of a study of neurological immune-mediated disorders. TCRdb processed the 5' RACE reads anew with MiXCR; each CDR3 protein has one entry. The sample carries 50,000 to 70,000 distinct CDR3 sequences, 2% to 3% recorded once. The sample taken for sequencing was PBMCs. The receptors come from a man between 45 and 60 years old with multiple sclerosis. Each CDR3 is given with its conserved first and last residue. The order of the fields is V gene, D gene, J gene, clone size, CDR3 DNA, CDR3 protein. D genes are given only for firm matches. Clone size is given for some rows only: seen once, a few or many times, or a class if the clone is expanded.

>TRBV7-9|NA|TRBJ1-6|many
TGTGCCAGCAGCTCCGAGCTGGGACCTAATTCACCCCTCCACTTT
CASSSELGPNSPLHF
>TRBV2|NA|TRBJ2-3|many
TGTGCCAGCAGTGTGGACACCACCACAGGAGATACGCAGTATTTT
CASSVDTTTGDTQYF
>TRBV10-3|NA|TRBJ2-1|many
TGTGCCATCAGTGAGTCGAGAGGGTCCAATGAGCAGTTCTTC
CAISESRGSNEQFF
>TRBV5-5|TRBD1|TRBJ1-6|many
TGTGCCACAAGCGAGAGGCAGGGGGTTTTAGCCCTCCACTTT
CATSERQGVLALHF
>TRBV15|NA|TRBJ2-7|many
TGTGCCACCAGCAGGGAGAGCTCCTACGAGCAGTACTTC
CATSRESSYEQYF
>TRBV20-1|NA|TRBJ1-3|many
TGCAGTGCTAGACCCGGGACCGCGCTCGGAGACACCATATATTTT
CSARPGTALGDTIYF
>TRBV5-6|TRBD1|TRBJ1-2|many
TGTGCCAGCAGATACGGACAGGGTTATGGCTACACCTTC
CASRYGQGYGYTF
>TRBV5-6|NA|TRBJ2-7|many
TGTGCCAGCAGTCTCGAGGACATCACCTACGAGCAGTACTTC
CASSLEDITYEQYF
>TRBV5-6|NA|TRBJ2-4|many
TGTGCCAGCAGCTCGACAGGGGAGGGAAACATTCAGTACTTC
CASSSTGEGNIQYF
>TRBV6-2/TRBV6-3|NA|TRBJ1-1|many
TGTGCCAGCAGTTTGACAGCAAATAATGCGGAAGCTTTCTTT
CASSLTANNAEAFF
>TRBV7-6|NA|TRBJ2-5|many
TGTGCCAGCAGCTCCGTTCCCCCTCAAGAGACCCAGTACTTC
CASSSVPPQETQYF
>TRBV20-1|NA|TRBJ2-3|many
TGCAGTGCTAGTCCCCTAGCCAGCACAGATACGCAGTATTTT
CSASPLASTDTQYF
>TRBV11-3|TRBD1|TRBJ1-3|NA
TGTGCCAGCAGCCCGACAGGGGACGGAAACACCATATATTTT
CASSPTGDGNTIYF
>TRBV11-2|NA|TRBJ2-7|many
TGTGCCAGCAGCTTAGCTCGACAGGGAGGCTACGAGCAGTACTTC
CASSLARQGGYEQYF
>TRBV6-5|NA|TRBJ1-6|many
TGTGCCAGCAGTTACTCGACAACAGGGAGGATGTCGCATTCACCCCTCCACTTT
CASSYSTTGRMSHSPLHF
>TRBV12-3/TRBV12-4|NA|TRBJ2-3|many
TGTGCCAGCAGTTTCGGCCACCCGGGGACAGATACGCAGTATTTT
CASSFGHPGTDTQYF
>TRBV20-1|NA|TRBJ1-1|many
TGCAGTGCGCCTAGAAATCCCCCTGAAGCTTTCTTT
CSAPRNPPEAFF
>TRBV29-1|NA|TRBJ2-1|NA
TGCAGCGTTGAAGCTTTCACAAACCAGTTCTTC
CSVEAFTNQFF
>TRBV9|NA|TRBJ1-2|many
TGTGCCAGCAGCCCGGTATCGGGGCTCTATGGCTACACCTTC
CASSPVSGLYGYTF
>TRBV20-1|NA|TRBJ1-5|many
TGCAGTGCTATGACAGCAAATCAGCCCCAGCATTTT
CSAMTANQPQHF
>TRBV9|TRBD2|TRBJ2-3|many
TGTGCCAGCAGCGTAGACGGGGGGGCCACAGATACGCAGTATTTT
CASSVDGGATDTQYF
>TRBV7-9|TRBD1|TRBJ1-5|many
TGTGCCAGCAGCTCACAGGGGTCCAATCAGCCCCAGCATTTT
CASSSQGSNQPQHF
>TRBV9|NA|TRBJ2-5|many
TGTGCCTGCTCCGGGGGTTCAGGAGAGACCCAGTACTTC
CACSGGSGETQYF
>TRBV7-2|NA|TRBJ2-1|many
TGTGCCAGCAGCGAAGGGAATGAGCAGTTCTTC
CASSEGNEQFF
>TRBV15|TRBD1|TRBJ1-1|many
TGTGCCACCAGCACTCTGGGACAGCTGAACACTGAAGCTTTCTTT
CATSTLGQLNTEAFF
>TRBV5-1|NA|TRBJ1-1|many
TGCGCCAGCAGCCCAGTCCAGGGGCGGAACACTGAAGCTTTCTTT
CASSPVQGRNTEAFF
>TRBV20-1|NA|TRBJ2-7|many
TGCAGTGCTAGAGGGGGATCAGGGCTGGCGGGGAGCTACGAGCAGTACTTC
CSARGGSGLAGSYEQYF
>TRBV5-1|TRBD1|TRBJ2-7|many
TGCGCCAGCAGCCCAGGACAGGGGCGGTACGAGCAGTACTTC
CASSPGQGRYEQYF
>TRBV7-6|NA|TRBJ2-3|many
TGTGCCAGCAGCTTATCGCAGCTCACAGATACGCAGTATTTT
CASSLSQLTDTQYF
>TRBV18|NA|TRBJ1-2|many
TGTGCCAGCTCACCTCTAAGGAAACTTCGGAACTATGGCTACACCTTC
CASSPLRKLRNYGYTF
>TRBV6-6|TRBD2|TRBJ2-3|many
TGTGCCAGCACCCCCGGGGGGGGGTCCGGGACAGATACGCAGTATTTT
CASTPGGGSGTDTQYF
>TRBV29-1|NA|TRBJ1-4|many
TGCAGCGTTGCAGGCCGTAATGAAAAACTGTTTTTT
CSVAGRNEKLFF
>TRBV3-1|NA|TRBJ1-1|many
TGTGCCAGCAGCCAACCACAGGGGAACACTGAAGCTTTCTTT
CASSQPQGNTEAFF
>TRBV20-1|NA|TRBJ1-6|many
TGCAGTGCTAGAGGTACAGGCAGCTCCTATAATTCACCCCTCCACTTT
CSARGTGSSYNSPLHF
>TRBV29-1|NA|TRBJ2-3|many
TGCAGCGTACTACAGACAGATACGCAGTATTTT
CSVLQTDTQYF
>TRBV5-6|NA|TRBJ1-1|many
TGTGCCAGCAGCTTGGGGAAGGGGGCTTTCTTT
CASSLGKGAFF
>TRBV5-1|TRBD1|TRBJ2-1|many
TGCGCCAGCAGCTTGCCCGGGACAGTTAACAATGAGCAGTTCTTC
CASSLPGTVNNEQFF
>TRBV20-1|TRBD1|TRBJ2-7|many
TGCAGTGCTAAGGGACAGGGGGGGACCCACGAGCAGTACTTC
CSAKGQGGTHEQYF
>TRBV20-1|NA|TRBJ1-2|many
TGCAGTGCTCGCGCGGGGGGACCGTATGGCTACACCTTC
CSARAGGPYGYTF
>TRBV11-2|TRBD2|TRBJ2-3|many
TGTGCCAGCAGCCCCAGACTAGCGGGGGGGCCCACAGATACGCAGTATTTT
CASSPRLAGGPTDTQYF
>TRBV5-5|TRBD2|TRBJ2-2|few
TGTGCCAGCAGCCTGACTAGCGGGGGAGGTACCGGGGAGCTGTTTTTT
CASSLTSGGGTGELFF
>TRBV20-1|NA|TRBJ1-6|many
TGCAGTGCTTCCTACGGATTCTATAATTCACCCCTCCACTTT
CSASYGFYNSPLHF
>TRBV6-2/TRBV6-3|TRBD2|TRBJ2-1|many
TGTGCCAGCGGTAGCGGGGGGGTTGAGCAGTTCTTC
CASGSGGVEQFF
>TRBV12-3/TRBV12-4|NA|TRBJ1-4|many
TGTGCCAGCAGTTTAGGTTCGGATAATGAAAAACTGTTTTTT
CASSLGSDNEKLFF
>TRBV10-3|NA|TRBJ1-2|many
TGTGCCATCAGTGAGTCTGGGGGACCTAACTATGGCTACACCTTC
CAISESGGPNYGYTF
>TRBV7-2|NA|TRBJ2-2|many
TGTGCCAGCAGCTTACCAGGCGGCACCGGGGAGCTGTTTTTT
CASSLPGGTGELFF
>TRBV5-1|TRBD1|TRBJ2-7|few
TGCGCCAGCAGCTTGACAGGGGGCGAGGCCGAGCAGTACTTC
CASSLTGGEAEQYF
>TRBV15|NA|TRBJ1-4|many
TGTGCCACCAGCAGAGATCGTCAGGGGCCCAGGGAAAAACTGTTTTTT
CATSRDRQGPREKLFF
>TRBV20-1|NA|TRBJ2-3|many
TGCAGTGCTAGCAGGGGGGCAGGGAGCACAGATACGCAGTATTTT
CSASRGAGSTDTQYF
>TRBV7-2|TRBD2|TRBJ2-3|many
TGTGCCAGCAGCGGGACTAGGGTCGGGGATACGCAGTATTTT
CASSGTRVGDTQYF
>TRBV4-3|NA|TRBJ1-1|few
TGCGCCAGCAGCCAAACACTCAGGGGCTTGAACACTGAAGCTTTCTTT
CASSQTLRGLNTEAFF
>TRBV5-1|TRBD1|TRBJ2-7|many
TGCGCCAGCAGCTTGGACGGGACAGCCTACTACGAGCAGTACTTC
CASSLDGTAYYEQYF
>TRBV9|NA|TRBJ2-1|many
TGTGCCAGCAGCGTAGGAACGAGGGGTGAGCAGTTCTTC
CASSVGTRGEQFF
>TRBV20-1|TRBD2|TRBJ2-1|many
TGCAGTGCTAGAGATCTTAGCGGGGGGATGTCCTACAATGAGCAGTTCTTC
CSARDLSGGMSYNEQFF
>TRBV20-1|TRBD2|TRBJ2-5|many
TGCAGTGCTAGTGGTACGGGAGGGACGGAGACCCAGTACTTC
CSASGTGGTETQYF
>TRBV20-1|NA|TRBJ1-1|many
TGCAGTGCTACAGGGAACATGAACACTGAAGCTTTCTTT
CSATGNMNTEAFF
>TRBV2|NA|TRBJ2-6|many
TGTGCCAGCAGAATAAGCTCTGGGGCCAACGTCCTGACTTTC
CASRISSGANVLTF